This entry lists 9 T cell receptor beta chains sequenced from one sample in a study of blood T cell repertoires in COVID-19. TCRdb's table, derived via immunoSEQ multiplex PCR, lists solely in-frame clones and lacks some. The data hold about 290,000 clones, with about nine tenths observed a single time. The sample consisted of peripheral blood. The receptor set was obtained from a woman between 40 and 50 years old who had recovered from COVID-19.

The rearrangement joins TRBV20-1 to TRBJ1-1, with a weak D call TRBD1 (6 bases). In germline, CDR1 is DFQATT, CDR2 SNEGSKA (reference sequence). V gave up 5 bases and J gave up 14 bases, with 12 bases separating them. The CDR3 runs 9 residues. CDR3 sequence (DNA): TGCAGTGCTTCCCCGGACAGATTCTTT. Protein: CSASPDRFF.

A note on this clone: An end of the junction does not agree with germline; a read error may underlie this. V and J are TRBV4-2 and TRBJ1-1, with D unresolved. The CDR3 has 18 amino acids. Germline CDR1 LGHNA, CDR2 YNFKEQ. CDR3 DNA: TGTGCCAGCAGCCAAGATAGTGCAGGCTCCCCCATGAATACTGAAGCTTTCTTT. It codes for CASSQDSAGSPMNTEAFF.

The chain combines TRBV7-2 with TRBJ1-5; weak D call: TRBD1 (5 bases). The CDR3 covers 17 residues. In germline, CDR1 is SGHTA, CDR2 FQGNSA. V gave up 1 base and J gave up 0 bases, with 13 bases separating them. The CDR3 DNA follows: TGTGCCAGCAGCTTAGGGGCAGGGAGGAATAGCAATCAGCCCCAGCATTTT. Its protein product is CASSLGAGRNSNQPQHF.

CDR3 DNA sequence: TGCGCCAGCAGACTAGCGGGACGCCAAGAGACCCAGTACTTC. It is translated as CASRLAGRQETQYF. This rearrangement joins TRBV5-1 to TRBJ2-5; 10 nucleotides match TRBD2. The CDR3 loop spans 14 amino acids. V lost 5 bases, J lost 1 base, and 2 bases stayed unmatched. CDR1 and CDR2 (germline): SGHRS, YFSETQ.

This chain uses TRBV11-3 with TRBJ2-7, with 12 nucleotides matching TRBD2. CDR1 is SGHNT, CDR2 YENEEA, per germline. The trim removed 2 bases at V and 6 bases at J, leaving 8 bases unmatched. CDR3 size: 16 residues. The CDR3 DNA follows: TGTGCCAGCAGCTTAAGACTAGCGGGAGTAAAGGGCGAGCAGTACTTC. Translation gives CASSLRLAGVKGEQYF.

The chain carries TRBV19 and TRBJ2-7; the match to TRBD1 covers 8 bases. Per germline, CDR1 LNHDA and CDR2 SQIVND (reference sequence). CDR3 length: 14 residues. Unmatched junction bases numbered 8, after V lost 7 bases and J lost 3 bases. The CDR3 DNA sequence: TGTGCCAGTACCGTCGACAGGGGTAACTACGAGCAGTACTTC. Translated, it gives CASTVDRGNYEQYF.

J is TRBJ1-3 and V is TRBV28, with 7 bases fitting TRBD1. The V gene's germline CDR1 is MDHEN and CDR2 SYDVKM. CDR3 length: 13 amino acids. Unmatched junction bases numbered 7, after V lost 10 bases and J lost 4 bases. The CDR3 region is CATEQGSGNTIYF. The CDR3 coding sequence is TGTGCCACCGAACAGGGGTCCGGAAACACCATATATTTT. The variable domain in full, with the rest retrieved from reference TRBV28 and TRBJ1-3, is DVKVTQSSRYLVKRTGEKVFLECVQDMDHENMFWYRQDPGLGLRLIYFSYDVKMKEKGDIPEGYSVSREKKERFSLILESASTNQTSMYLCATEQGSGNTIYFGEGSWLTVV.

The V call is TRBV5-1, the J call TRBJ2-1, with 10 positions matching TRBD2. J gave up 0 bases and V 7 bases, and 13 bases lay outside the gene matches. Per germline, CDR1 SGHRS and CDR2 YFSETQ. This CDR3 contains 18 residues. This chain's CDR3 is CASAQRTSGLSSYNEQFF. CDR3 nucleotide sequence: TGCGCCAGCGCCCAACGGACTAGCGGATTGAGCTCCTACAATGAGCAGTTCTTC.

This sequence joins TRBV19 and TRBJ1-4, with D unresolved. This CDR3 spans 14 amino acids. Germline V gene data show CDR1 as LNHDA and CDR2 as SQIVND (reference sequence). The V gene lost 7 bases and the J gene lost 7 bases, with 16 bases spanning the gap. CDR3: CASTPGRGGEKLFF. The CDR3 bases are TGTGCCAGTACCCCGGGGAGAGGAGGTGAAAAACTGTTTTTT.